This TCR beta chain was identified in a study of shared clonotypes between healthy human individuals. This table comes from immunoSEQ multiplex PCR, and its TCRdb copy is limited to in-frame clones, with some not included. The table lists millions of clones, roughly 92% of them singletons. The germline V and J ends were trimmed by 6 bases and 0 bases, with 11 bases remaining between them. The CDR3 covers 15 residues. The germline CDR1 and CDR2 sequences are SNHLY and FYNNEI. The V and J genes are TRBV2 and TRBJ2-2; no definite D call. What was sequenced was naive CD4+ T cells sorted from blood. Indicated subset: CD45RA+ positively selected. The clonotype was recovered from a man between 18 and 29 years old in good health. CDR3 bases: TGTGCCAGCAGCGTGTACGGAGCGAACACCGGGGAGCTGTTTTTT. As protein: CASSVYGANTGELFF.